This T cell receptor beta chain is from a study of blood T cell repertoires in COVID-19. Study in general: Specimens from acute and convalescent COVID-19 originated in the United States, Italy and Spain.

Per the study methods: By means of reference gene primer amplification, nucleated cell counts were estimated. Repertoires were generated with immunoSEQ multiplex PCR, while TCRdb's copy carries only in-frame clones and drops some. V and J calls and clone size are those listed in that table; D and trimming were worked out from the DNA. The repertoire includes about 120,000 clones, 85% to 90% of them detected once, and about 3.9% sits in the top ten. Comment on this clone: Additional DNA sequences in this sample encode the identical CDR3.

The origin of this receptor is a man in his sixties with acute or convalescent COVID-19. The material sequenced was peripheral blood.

Here the CDR3 reads CASSSNYGYTF. The CDR3 DNA reads as TGTGCCAGCAGCTCTAACTATGGCTACACCTTC. The chain joins TRBV28 to TRBJ1-2; D remains ambiguous. CDR1 MDHEN and CDR2 SYDVKM come from the germline V gene. Trimming took off 6 bases at V and 0 bases at J, with 2 bases between the two ends. The CDR3 length is 11 residues.